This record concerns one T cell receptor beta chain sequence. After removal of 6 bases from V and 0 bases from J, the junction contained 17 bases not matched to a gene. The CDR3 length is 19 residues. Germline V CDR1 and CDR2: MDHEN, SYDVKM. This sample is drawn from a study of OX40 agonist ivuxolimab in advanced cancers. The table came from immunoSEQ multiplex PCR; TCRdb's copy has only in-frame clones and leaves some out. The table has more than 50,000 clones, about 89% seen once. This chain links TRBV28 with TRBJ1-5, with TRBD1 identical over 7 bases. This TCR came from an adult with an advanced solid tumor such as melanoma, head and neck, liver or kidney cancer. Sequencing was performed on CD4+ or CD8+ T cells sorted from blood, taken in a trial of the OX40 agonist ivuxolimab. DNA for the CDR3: TGTGCCAGCAGCATACCCGGGACAGCGGCATCTTATAGCAATCAGCCCCAGCATTTT. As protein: CASSIPGTAASYSNQPQHF.